Each of the 27 T cell receptor beta chains below was sequenced from the same sample in a study of OX40 agonist ivuxolimab in advanced cancers. Here immunoSEQ multiplex PCR was the method, and the copy in TCRdb shows in-frame clones only, minus some. The sample shows about 81,000 clones, 84% of them seen only once. Source: CD4+ or CD8+ T cells sorted from blood, taken in a trial of the OX40 agonist ivuxolimab. Every receptor here comes from an adult with an advanced solid tumor such as melanoma, head and neck, liver or kidney cancer.

This clone has a handful of counts. This chain links TRBV28 with TRBJ2-2; 9 bases fit TRBD1. The V segment lost 4 bases and the J segment 4 bases; nucleotides outside the gene matches: 10. The CDR3 runs to 17 residues. Germline CDR1 MDHEN, CDR2 SYDVKM. This chain's CDR3 is CASSSPGTGMVTGELFF. The CDR3 region has the DNA TGTGCCAGCAGTTCCCCCGGGACAGGGATGGTCACCGGGGAGCTGTTTTTT.

This clone turned up a few times. The chain couples TRBV5-4 to TRBJ2-5; TRBD1 matches 8 bases. This CDR3 comprises 14 residues. V gave up 3 bases and J gave up 4 bases; unmatched junction bases: 5. CDR1 and CDR2 (germline): SGHNT, YYREEE (reference sequence). CDR3 nucleotide sequence: TGTGCCAGCAGCTCCAACAGGGGGGCAGAGACCCAGTACTTC. Translation gives CASSSNRGAETQYF.

The chain employs TRBV19 and TRBJ2-7; tentatively, D is TRBD2 (7 bases). The CDR3 is 18 residues long. Trimming stripped 5 bases from V and 4 bases from J, with 27 bases between. Germline CDR1 and CDR2: LNHDA and SQIVND (reference sequence). CDR3 residues: CASSSRDTFGASGYEQYF. The CDR3 DNA follows: TGTGCCAGTAGTTCTCGGGACACCTTTGGGGCTAGCGGATACGAGCAGTACTTC.

As to this clone: An end of the junction differs from the germline gene, which may be a read error. This chain connects TRBV15 to TRBJ1-3; TRBD1 might be the D (6 bases). The CDR3 totals 12 residues. The germline V gene encodes CDR1 LNHNV and CDR2 YYDKDF (reference sequence). In DNA form, the CDR3 reads TGTGCCACCAGCAGAGATTCGGGGGGCATCCATTTT. This gives the protein CATSRDSGGIHF.

This chain links TRBV2 with TRBJ1-2; 8 bases align to TRBD1. Germline V gene sequence: CDR1 SNHLY, CDR2 FYNNEI. Losses at the gene ends were 6 bases for V and 4 bases for J; bases not matched to a gene: 4. The CDR3 loop spans 13 amino acids. This CDR3 reads CASSPGTGYGYTF. The DNA for the CDR3 is TGTGCCAGCAGCCCCGGGACAGGCTATGGCTACACCTTC.

The chain has TRBV6-6 and TRBJ2-2; 7 bases are shared with TRBD2. CDR3 size: 15 residues. Germline-derived CDR1 and CDR2 are MNHNY and SVGAGI (reference sequence). J was trimmed by 7 bases and V by 7 bases; bases with no gene match: 12. CDR3 in amino acids: CASTGMGGKSGELFF. The CDR3 DNA sequence: TGTGCCAGCACTGGGATGGGGGGGAAGAGCGGGGAGCTGTTTTTT.

The chain is built from TRBV7-2 and TRBJ1-1; weak D call: TRBD1 (6 bases). This CDR3 is 14 amino acids long. Germline V lookup: CDR1 SGHTA, CDR2 FQGNSA. V was cut by 6 bases and J by 4 bases, with 15 bases left in between. The CDR3 is CASRPQGQGTEAFF. The CDR3 DNA reads TGTGCCAGCAGACCTCAGGGGCAGGGCACTGAAGCTTTCTTT.

The chain uses TRBV6-1 and TRBJ2-5; 10 bases match TRBD2. CDR3 length: 14 amino acids. Germline values: CDR1 MNHNS, CDR2 SASEGT. The trim removed 4 bases at V and 5 bases at J, leaving 4 bases unmatched. This CDR3 is CASSAWTSGETQYF. The CDR3 nucleotides are TGTGCCAGCAGTGCCTGGACTAGCGGCGAGACCCAGTACTTC.

The gene calls are TRBV5-4 and TRBJ1-1; D perhaps matches TRBD1 (6 bases). The CDR3 has 14 amino acids. V dropped 0 bases and J dropped 4 bases, with 10 bases sitting between them. Per germline, CDR1 SGHNT and CDR2 YYREEE (reference sequence). The CDR3 reads CASSLGGQTTEAFF. In DNA, the CDR3 is TGTGCCAGCAGCTTGGGGGGGCAGACCACTGAAGCTTTCTTT.

This chain uses TRBV19 with TRBJ1-2, with D hard to call. The CDR3 is 12 residues long. The V end lost 6 bases, the J end lost 6 bases, and 11 bases lay between the germline ends. Germline V gene data show CDR1 as LNHDA and CDR2 as SQIVND (reference sequence). The CDR3 reads CASRDEWHGYTF. The CDR3 DNA reads TGTGCCAGTAGGGACGAGTGGCATGGCTACACCTTC.

The chain couples TRBV25-1 to TRBJ1-1; no clear D. CDR3 length: 15 amino acids. V gave up 0 bases and J gave up 1 base, with 9 bases separating them. Germline CDR1 is MGHDK and CDR2 is SYGVNS. CDR3 sequence: CASSEYVAENTEAFF. As DNA, the CDR3 is TGTGCCAGCAGTGAATATGTGGCGGAGAACACTGAAGCTTTCTTT.

The genes are TRBV5-1 and TRBJ2-3; tentatively, D is TRBD2 (6 bases). This CDR3 is built from 15 residues. V lost 1 base and J lost 3, with 12 bases in between. Germline V CDR1 and CDR2: SGHRS, YFSETQ. CDR3 in amino acids: CASSLLGTATDTQYF. The CDR3 DNA follows: TGCGCCAGCAGCTTGTTGGGGACTGCTACAGATACGCAGTATTTT. Supplemented by reference TRBV5-1 and TRBJ2-3, the full variable domain reads KAGVTQTPRYLIKTRGQQVTLSCSPISGHRSVSWYQQTPGQGLQFLFEYFSETQRNKGNFPGRFSGRQFSNSRSEMNVSTLELGDSALYLCASSLLGTATDTQYFGPGTRLTVL.

The chain is built from TRBV15 and TRBJ1-4; D gene uncertain. There are 16 residues in the CDR3. Germline CDR1 is LNHNV and CDR2 is YYDKDF (reference sequence). Trimming pared 3 bases from V and 0 bases from J, leaving 11 bases between. The CDR3 loop is CATSRRASATNEKLFF. In DNA, the CDR3 is TGTGCCACCAGCAGGAGGGCGAGCGCAACTAATGAAAAACTGTTTTTT.

V is TRBV7-9 and J is TRBJ1-3; D gene ambiguous. CDR1 and CDR2 from the germline V gene are SEHNR and FQNEAQ (reference sequence). V shed 5 bases and J shed 6 bases, with 8 bases lying between them. The CDR3 spans 12 residues. CDR3 bases: TGTGCCAGCAGCCCCTCGGAAAACACCATATATTTT. This codes for CASSPSENTIYF.

The chain links TRBV27 to TRBJ1-4; D unclear. The CDR3 contains 14 residues. The germline CDR1 and CDR2 sequences are MNHEY and SMNVEV (reference sequence). The V and J ends lost 8 bases and 7 bases respectively, with 17 bases between them. CDR3 in amino acids: CASQRGGVGEKLFF. CDR3 sequence (DNA): TGTGCCAGCCAAAGAGGTGGGGTTGGTGAAAAACTGTTTTTT. Complete variable domain (other parts from reference TRBV27 and TRBJ1-4): EAQVTQNPRYLITVTGKKLTVTCSQNMNHEYMSWYRQDPGLGLRQIYYSMNVEVTDKGDVPEGYKVSRKEKRNFPLILESPSPNQTSLYFCASQRGGVGEKLFFGSGTQLSVL.

This clone was seen a few times. This chain connects TRBV6-5 to TRBJ1-1; 10 bases align to TRBD1. CDR1 is MNHEY, CDR2 SVGAGI, per germline. The ends lost 6 bases at V and 0 bases at J; junction bases unmatched: 4. The CDR3 sequence is 15 residues long. The CDR3 sequence: CASSTTGGMNTEAFF. CDR3 bases: TGTGCCAGCAGCACGACAGGGGGCATGAACACTGAAGCTTTCTTT.

This chain's CDR3 is CATSRDVGAYNEQFF. CDR3 in DNA: TGTGCCACCAGCAGAGATGTGGGAGCATACAATGAGCAGTTCTTC. The chain joins TRBV15 to TRBJ2-1; a weak D match, TRBD2 (5 bases). The V gene lost 0 bases and the J gene lost 4 bases, with 10 bases spanning the gap. The CDR3 consists of 15 residues. CDR1 LNHNV and CDR2 YYDKDF come from the germline V gene (reference sequence).

This clone has a handful of counts. The chain is built from TRBV7-2 and TRBJ1-6; 7 bases match TRBD1. This CDR3 contains 13 residues. Losses at the gene ends were 8 bases for V and 10 bases for J; bases not matched to a gene: 8. CDR1 and CDR2 from the germline V gene are SGHTA and FQGNSA. CDR3 in DNA: TGTGCCAGCGCAGGGGGGGGTAAGTCACCCCTCCACTTT. Amino acids: CASAGGGKSPLHF.

The CDR3 DNA sequence: TGTGCCAGCAGTTTGGGCGGGAGCTCCTACGAGCAGTACTTC. Its translation: CASSLGGSSYEQYF. The chain uses TRBV27 and TRBJ2-7; 7 nucleotides match TRBD2. Germline values: CDR1 MNHEY, CDR2 SMNVEV (reference sequence). The CDR3 is 14 residues long. The J segment lost 0 bases and the V segment lost 3 bases, leaving 2 bases of the junction unmatched.

The CDR3 DNA is TGCGCCAGCAGCCAAAATCGCCGGGCCCAGGGTGAGCAGTTCTTC. This translates into CASSQNRRAQGEQFF. The V call is TRBV4-1, the J call TRBJ2-1; a possible D gene is TRBD1 (5 bases). CDR1 is MGHRA, CDR2 YSYEKL, per germline. The CDR3 is made up of 15 amino acids. V shed 2 bases and J shed 9 bases, with 17 bases lying between them.

J is TRBJ1-2 and V is TRBV5-1; D gene ambiguous. The CDR3 sequence is 13 residues long. V lost 4 bases and J 3 bases, leaving 10 bases between the germline ends. Germline V gene data show CDR1 as SGHRS and CDR2 as YFSETQ. The CDR3 sequence: CASSGQADYGYTF. CDR3 DNA sequence: TGCGCCAGCAGCGGGCAGGCAGACTATGGCTACACCTTC.

The gene calls are TRBV9 and TRBJ2-7, with 12 bases aligning to TRBD2. CDR1 and CDR2 (germline): SGDLS, YYNGEE. This CDR3 comprises 14 residues. The J segment lost 4 bases and the V segment lost 3 bases, leaving 2 bases of the junction unmatched. CDR3 region: CASSELAGGYEQYF. In DNA form, the CDR3 reads TGTGCCAGCAGCGAACTAGCGGGGGGTTACGAGCAGTACTTC.

This chain links TRBV5-6 with TRBJ2-3; a possible D gene is TRBD2 (6 bases). The CDR3 spans 15 residues. Germline CDR1 and CDR2: SGHDT and YYEEEE. V was trimmed by 0 bases and J by 6 bases, leaving 14 bases between them. The CDR3 nucleotides read TGTGCCAGCAGCTTGGCGACCGGGAGTTTCGATACGCAGTATTTT. The encoded protein is CASSLATGSFDTQYF.

The V gene is TRBV6-5, the J gene TRBJ2-7; D is perhaps TRBD1 (8 bases). The V gene lost 4 bases and the J gene lost 4 bases, with 14 bases spanning the gap. The CDR3 spans 14 residues. Germline-derived CDR1 and CDR2 are MNHEY and SVGAGI. CDR3 amino acids: CASSSYRGGYEQYV. CDR3 in DNA: TGTGCCAGCAGTTCGTACAGGGGGGGGTACGAGCAGTACGTC.

This rearrangement joins TRBV4-1 to TRBJ2-1, with D possibly being TRBD1 or TRBD2 (5 bases each). Germline CDR1 and CDR2: MGHRA and YSYEKL. V was shortened by 5 bases and J by 9 bases, with 14 bases between the two germline ends. The CDR3 has 13 amino acids. The CDR3 nucleotides are TGCGCCAGCAGCTTTCGGGGCTTAGGTGAGCAGTTCTTC. Residues: CASSFRGLGEQFF.

The chain couples TRBV4-3 to TRBJ2-2; unclear D gene. V lost 0 bases, J lost 4 bases, and 9 bases lay in between. Germline loops: CDR1 LGHNA, CDR2 YSLEER. CDR3 length equals 15 residues. The CDR3 DNA is TGCGCCAGCAGCCAAGATGGTCTAGTCACCGGGGAGCTGTTTTTT. Its protein product is CASSQDGLVTGELFF.

V is TRBV11-1 and J is TRBJ1-4; the match to TRBD1 covers 7 bases. With V trimmed by 6 bases and J by 5 bases, 15 bases remained unmatched. The CDR3 extends over 17 amino acids. Germline CDR1 and CDR2: SGHAT and FQDESV (reference sequence). The DNA of the CDR3 is TGTGCCAGCAGACCCTCCCTCCACAGGGGCCGGAATGAAAAACTGTTTTTT. Protein sequence: CASRPSLHRGRNEKLFF.